The sequence of this TCR beta chain was determined in a study of T cell responses to AZD1222 COVID-19 vaccine. The overall study: Some second doses came at about 4 weeks and others at about 12 weeks; these were pooled.

Study-wide results and caveats: Dominant at 160-218 and 743-854, vaccine-associated CD4 TCRs also spanned spike.

Clones were sequenced by immunoSEQ multiplex PCR, and TCRdb holds only the in-frame ones, with some missing. The profile shows about 150,000 clones, about 92% of them singletons. With regard to this clone: Its target is not known.

Trimming pared 2 bases from V and 9 bases from J, leaving 17 bases between. The CDR3 covers 14 residues. Germline loops: CDR1 GTSNPN, CDR2 SVGIG (reference sequence). The sequence was collected from an adult in good health. The V call is TRBV30, the J call TRBJ2-1; D unclear. The input for sequencing was peripheral blood, taken on day 0 of AZD1222 vaccination. The CDR3 reads CAWSLTLRVGEQFF. The CDR3 region has the DNA TGTGCCTGGAGTTTGACCCTCCGCGTCGGTGAGCAGTTCTTC.